This TCR beta chain was sequenced in a study of blood T cell repertoires in COVID-19. Only in-frame clones appear in the TCRdb table, and some are missing; sequencing was by immunoSEQ multiplex PCR. The data contain about half a million clones, 88% of them singletons. The CDR3 covers 12 residues. Trimming cost V 8 bases and J 4 bases, with 11 bases left between them. The V and J genes are TRBV12-3 or TRBV12-4 and TRBJ1-2, with no clear D. Sequencing was carried out using PBMCs or T cells enriched from blood (not recorded which). The clonotype originates from a woman aged 55-70 years who had recovered from COVID-19. The CDR3 coding sequence is TGTGCCAGCCTGAGGCCGTCCTATGGCTACACCTTC. This translates into CASLRPSYGYTF.